This TCR beta chain was captured by sequencing in a study of technical replicates of blood from a handful of donors. Using immunoSEQ multiplex PCR, the repertoire was profiled, and TCRdb retains in-frame clones only, with some absent. The repertoire consists of 75,000 to 95,000 clones, with about nine tenths occurring once and the leading ten covering approximately 0.25%. V dropped 7 bases and J dropped 2 bases, with 17 bases sitting between them. CDR1 is ENHRY, CDR2 SYGVKD, per germline. The CDR3 contains 15 residues. The source of this sequence is a human donor in good health. The material sequenced was T cells isolated from PBMCs. The gene calls are TRBV10-3 and TRBJ1-1; D possibly corresponds to TRBD1 (5 bases). The CDR3 DNA sequence: TGTGCCATCACCCCAGGGCCAGGGCCAAACACTGAAGCTTTCTTT. Amino acid sequence: CAITPGPGPNTEAFF.